This T cell receptor (beta chain) appears in the sequencing data of a study of blood T cell repertoires in COVID-19. Trimming stripped 7 bases from V and 0 bases from J, with 19 bases between. Germline V gives CDR1 MDHEN, CDR2 SYDVKM. The length of the CDR3 is 16 residues. Original handling: Reference gene primers were amplified, and this amplification served to estimate nucleated cell counts. Method: immunoSEQ multiplex PCR; TCRdb's copy keeps in-frame clones and lacks some. The D gene and trimming were derived from the DNA, and the V and J assignments and clone size from that table. The sample has 350,000 to 400,000 clones; 88% are singletons.

The sample was PBMCs or T cells enriched from blood (not recorded which). This TCR was sampled from a woman between 18 and 29 years old who had recovered from COVID-19. This chain joins TRBV28 and TRBJ2-7; perhaps TRBD1 as D (5 bases). In DNA, the CDR3 is TGTGCCAGCACCTCTTCGGGTAAAGGGGCCTCCTACGAGCAGTACTTC. Translated: CASTSSGKGASYEQYF.